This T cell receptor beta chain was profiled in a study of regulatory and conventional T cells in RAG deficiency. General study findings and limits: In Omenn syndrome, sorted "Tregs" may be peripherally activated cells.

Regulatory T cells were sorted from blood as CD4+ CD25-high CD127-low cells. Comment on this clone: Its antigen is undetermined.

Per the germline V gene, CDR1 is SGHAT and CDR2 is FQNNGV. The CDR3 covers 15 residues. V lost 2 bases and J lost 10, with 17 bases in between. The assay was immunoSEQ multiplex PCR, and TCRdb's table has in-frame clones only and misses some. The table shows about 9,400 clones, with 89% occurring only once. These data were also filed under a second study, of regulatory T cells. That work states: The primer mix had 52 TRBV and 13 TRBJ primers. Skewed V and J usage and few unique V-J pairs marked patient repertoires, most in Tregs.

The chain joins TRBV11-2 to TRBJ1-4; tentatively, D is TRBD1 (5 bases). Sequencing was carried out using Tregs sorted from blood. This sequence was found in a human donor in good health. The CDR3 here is CASSLRGASGGKLFF. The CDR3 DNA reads TGTGCCAGCAGCTTACGGGGCGCATCGGGGGGAAAACTGTTTTTT.